This is a list of T cell receptor beta chains from one sample in a study of T cells after posttransplantation cyclophosphamide. Clones were read by immunoSEQ multiplex PCR, and TCRdb kept only the in-frame ones, dropping some. Of several thousand clones in the sample, more than 65% were seen once. Sequenced here: PBMCs, sampled after an allogeneic stem cell transplant with a calcineurin inhibitor and methotrexate. The source of these receptors is a male patient aged 40-50 years who received an allogeneic stem cell transplant from an unrelated donor, was CMV-positive, and had chronic GVHD only. The T cells may partly be graft donor cells. Both conserved end residues are trimmed from each CDR3. Fields, in order: CDR3 protein, V gene, J gene, D gene. D genes are given only for firm matches.

cdr3_aa: ASSLQVASTDTQY
v_call: TRBV27
j_call: TRBJ2-3
d_call: .

cdr3_aa: ASSYPRGELF
v_call: TRBV6-5
j_call: TRBJ2-2
d_call: .

cdr3_aa: AISDALGRNTEAF
v_call: TRBV10-3
j_call: TRBJ1-1
d_call: .

cdr3_aa: ASSPPQPGNTEAF
v_call: TRBV18
j_call: TRBJ1-1
d_call: .

cdr3_aa: ASRRGGDYGYT
v_call: TRBV5-1
j_call: TRBJ1-2
d_call: .

cdr3_aa: ARSEDRESTNEKLF
v_call: TRBV5-3
j_call: TRBJ1-4
d_call: TRBD1

cdr3_aa: ASSLGQGLNTEAF
v_call: TRBV5-1
j_call: TRBJ1-1
d_call: .

cdr3_aa: SVGRQGPKNIQY
v_call: TRBV29-1
j_call: TRBJ2-4
d_call: TRBD1

cdr3_aa: ASSPRRGGPDEQY
v_call: TRBV11-3
j_call: TRBJ2-7
d_call: TRBD2

cdr3_aa: ASSQAGRLNTEAF
v_call: TRBV4-2
j_call: TRBJ1-1
d_call: .

cdr3_aa: ASSVQGQGGLVN
v_call: TRBV9
j_call: TRBJ2-7
d_call: TRBD1

cdr3_aa: ASSQGGPSGANVLT
v_call: TRBV2
j_call: TRBJ2-6
d_call: .

cdr3_aa: ASSQDKILGTEGYEQY
v_call: TRBV4-1
j_call: TRBJ2-7
d_call: TRBD1

cdr3_aa: ASSLDLVTGELF
v_call: TRBV5-1
j_call: TRBJ2-2
d_call: .

cdr3_aa: ASSTRTGKGYT
v_call: TRBV6-5
j_call: TRBJ1-2
d_call: TRBD1

cdr3_aa: ASSAGPNYEQY
v_call: TRBV7-6
j_call: TRBJ2-7
d_call: .

cdr3_aa: ASSPPGFSNTEAF
v_call: TRBV7-9
j_call: TRBJ1-1
d_call: .

cdr3_aa: ASSAGVAGGRETQY
v_call: TRBV5-1
j_call: TRBJ2-5
d_call: TRBD2

cdr3_aa: ASSLTSDIYKNIQY
v_call: TRBV5-1
j_call: TRBJ2-4
d_call: .

cdr3_aa: ASSQGLAISSYEQY
v_call: TRBV7-3
j_call: TRBJ2-7
d_call: TRBD2

cdr3_aa: ASSPMGGNTDTQY
v_call: TRBV4-2
j_call: TRBJ2-3
d_call: .

cdr3_aa: ASGVAASPDQY
v_call: TRBV4-1
j_call: TRBJ2-5
d_call: .

cdr3_aa: ASSVTGFYT
v_call: TRBV5-6
j_call: TRBJ1-2
d_call: .

cdr3_aa: ASSEQRSRAREKLF
v_call: TRBV6-1
j_call: TRBJ1-4
d_call: .

cdr3_aa: ASSSTRRETQY
v_call: TRBV5-1
j_call: TRBJ2-5
d_call: .

cdr3_aa: SVGDSTDTQY
v_call: TRBV29-1
j_call: TRBJ2-3
d_call: .

cdr3_aa: ASSPLATGDEQY
v_call: TRBV18
j_call: .
d_call: TRBD1

cdr3_aa: ASSFQGGGTEAF
v_call: TRBV5-1
j_call: TRBJ1-1
d_call: TRBD1

cdr3_aa: ASSDQNSEQY
v_call: TRBV6-1
j_call: TRBJ2-7
d_call: .

cdr3_aa: ASSEFPRVDTGELF
v_call: TRBV2
j_call: TRBJ2-2
d_call: .

cdr3_aa: ASSRTLGANYGYT
v_call: TRBV6-5
j_call: TRBJ1-2
d_call: .

cdr3_aa: ASRENNEQF
v_call: TRBV28
j_call: TRBJ2-1
d_call: .

cdr3_aa: ASSVEWSGGEQY
v_call: TRBV9
j_call: TRBJ2-7
d_call: .

cdr3_aa: ASSVSSGEETQY
v_call: TRBV9
j_call: TRBJ2-5
d_call: .

cdr3_aa: ASSGYLSSSSYNEQF
v_call: TRBV9
j_call: TRBJ2-1
d_call: .

cdr3_aa: ASSLPGYGYT
v_call: TRBV7-9
j_call: TRBJ1-2
d_call: .

cdr3_aa: ASTLDSWYGYT
v_call: TRBV19
j_call: TRBJ1-2
d_call: .